One and the same sample provided the 17 T cell receptor beta chains below, sequenced in a study of blood T cell repertoires in COVID-19. Clones were sequenced by immunoSEQ multiplex PCR, and TCRdb holds only the in-frame ones, with some missing. The profile shows around 300,000 clones, around 90% of them singletons. The source material was PBMCs or T cells enriched from blood (not recorded which). These receptors all come from a woman aged 45 to 65 who had recovered from COVID-19.

The chain combines TRBV18 with TRBJ1-6, with 7 bases matching TRBD1. Germline V gene sequence: CDR1 KGHSH, CDR2 LQKENI. The CDR3 has 14 amino acids. With V trimmed by 6 bases and J by 7 bases, 6 bases remained unmatched. CDR3 sequence: CASSENRGNSPLHF. CDR3 sequence (DNA): TGTGCCAGCTCGGAAAACAGGGGCAATTCACCCCTCCACTTT.

This clone appeared once. The chain joins TRBV7-9 to TRBJ2-1; TRBD2 is a possible D gene (5 bases). Germline values: CDR1 SEHNR, CDR2 FQNEAQ (reference sequence). Trimming removed 8 bases from V and 7 bases from J, with 27 bases in between. The CDR3 contains 17 residues. Here the CDR3 DNA reads TGTGCCAGCTTCGGATGGGAACGGGGAAATAGTCAGAATGAGCAGTTCTTC. This encodes CASFGWERGNSQNEQFF.

V gene TRBV9 combines with J gene TRBJ2-5; 8 bases are shared with TRBD1. This CDR3 region has 14 residues. Germline V CDR1 and CDR2: SGDLS, YYNGEE. With 4 bases clipped from V and 1 base from J, the junction kept 3 bases outside the gene matches. The CDR3, as DNA: TGTGCCAGCAGCATGGGGACAGGCCAAGAGACCCAGTACTTC. Translating gives CASSMGTGQETQYF.

The genes are TRBV4-3 and TRBJ2-7, with D maybe TRBD1 (6 bases). V lost 0 bases and J lost 2, with 11 bases in between. The CDR3 covers 15 residues. CDR1 and CDR2 from the germline V gene are LGHNA and YSLEER. The CDR3 DNA sequence: TGCGCCAGCAGCCAAGATCGGGCAGGGGCCTACGAGCAGTACTTC. It specifies CASSQDRAGAYEQYF.

The rearrangement joins TRBV28 to TRBJ2-7; possible D gene TRBD2, 5 bases. The CDR3 sequence is 16 residues long. The V gene lost 5 bases and the J gene lost 1 base, with 18 bases spanning the gap. From germline, CDR1 is MDHEN and CDR2 SYDVKM. The CDR3 DNA is TGTGCCAGCAGTCCAGGATCAGCGGTAGAATCCTACGAGCAGTACTTC. Residues: CASSPGSAVESYEQYF.

The V gene is TRBV19, the J gene TRBJ2-1; no clear D gene. CDR3 length equals 15 residues. Per germline, CDR1 LNHDA and CDR2 SQIVND (reference sequence). The V end was cut by 6 bases, the J end by 0 bases, with 12 bases between. The CDR3, as DNA: TGTGCCAGTAGGCCAGAATTTGGCTCCTACAATGAGCAGTTCTTC. It is translated as CASRPEFGSYNEQFF. Filled out from reference TRBV19 and TRBJ2-1, the complete variable domain reads DGGITQSPKYLFRKEGQNVTLSCEQNLNHDAMYWYRQDPGQGLRLIYYSQIVNDFQKGDIAEGYSVSREKKESFPLTVTSAQKNPTAFYLCASRPEFGSYNEQFFGPGTRLTVL.

V and J are TRBV30 and TRBJ1-6; D call uncertain. The CDR3 loop spans 13 amino acids. Germline CDR1 is GTSNPN and CDR2 is SVGIG (reference sequence). Trimming took off 3 bases at V and 8 bases at J, with 11 bases between the two ends. The CDR3 bases are TGTGCCTGGAGACGAACAACCTATTCACCCCTCCACTTT. Its translation is CAWRRTTYSPLHF.

The V and J genes are TRBV7-6 and TRBJ1-4; maybe TRBD1 (6 bases). V lost 5 bases and J lost 5, with 15 bases in between. The CDR3 loop spans 15 amino acids. Germline loops: CDR1 SGHVS, CDR2 FNYEAQ. Here the CDR3 reads CASSAEGGANEKLFF. CDR3 coding DNA: TGTGCCAGCAGCGCGGAGGGGGGGGCGAATGAAAAACTGTTTTTT. The entire variable domain, with the rest obtained from reference TRBV7-6 and TRBJ1-4, is as follows: GAGVSQSPRYKVTKRGQDVALRCDPISGHVSLYWYRQALGQGPEFLTYFNYEAQQDKSGLPNDRFSAERPEGSISTLTIQRTEQRDSAMYRCASSAEGGANEKLFFGSGTQLSVL.

V is TRBV30 and J is TRBJ1-1, with TRBD1 matching over 8 bases. Germline CDR1 GTSNPN, CDR2 SVGIG (reference sequence). Trimming at V came to 4 bases and at J to 4 bases, leaving 5 bases not matched to a gene. The CDR3 consists of 13 residues. DNA of the CDR3: TGTGCCTGGACTGTACAGGGGGGCACTGAAGCTTTCTTT. Translating it yields CAWTVQGGTEAFF.

A few counts support this clone. The chain employs TRBV30 and TRBJ1-1, with D unresolved. V gave up 5 bases and J gave up 4 bases, with 8 bases separating them. Germline V lookup: CDR1 GTSNPN, CDR2 SVGIG (reference sequence). CDR3 length: 11 amino acids. CDR3 in amino acids: CAWGMSTEAFF. The CDR3 bases are TGTGCCTGGGGGATGAGCACTGAAGCTTTCTTT.

This rearrangement joins TRBV19 to TRBJ1-2; 10 bases match TRBD1. V was pared by 5 bases and J by 8 bases, with 11 bases of the junction left unmatched. The CDR3 runs to 15 residues. The V gene's germline CDR1 is LNHDA and CDR2 SQIVND (reference sequence). The CDR3 DNA sequence: TGTGCCAGTAGTCCAACCGGGACAGGGGAAAGGGGCTACACCTTC. The encoded protein is CASSPTGTGERGYTF.

The genes are TRBV4-2 and TRBJ2-1, with TRBD2 matching 12 bases. The germline V gene encodes CDR1 LGHNA and CDR2 YNFKEQ. V lost 1 base, J lost 6 bases, and 10 bases stayed unmatched. The CDR3 has 18 amino acids. The CDR3 spells CASSQGLAGVVTGNEQFF. Written as DNA, the CDR3 is TGTGCCAGCAGCCAAGGACTAGCGGGAGTCGTTACCGGCAATGAGCAGTTCTTC.

The J gene is TRBJ1-1, the V gene TRBV6-6; no clear D. V dropped 6 bases and J dropped 1 base, with 12 bases sitting between them. CDR3 length equals 14 residues. Germline values: CDR1 MNHNY, CDR2 SVGAGI (reference sequence). CDR3 residues: CASRQTPWNTEAFF. The CDR3 region has the DNA TGTGCCAGCAGACAAACCCCGTGGAACACTGAAGCTTTCTTT.

This clone came up once. This chain connects TRBV19 to TRBJ2-2, with a possible D match to TRBD2 (6 bases). V lost 6 bases and J 7 bases, leaving 18 bases between the germline ends. The CDR3 spans 15 residues. From germline, CDR1 is LNHDA and CDR2 SQIVND (reference sequence). CDR3 loop: CASSPNTLAIGELFF. The CDR3 coding sequence is TGTGCCAGTAGCCCAAACACGCTAGCGATCGGGGAGCTGTTTTTT.

The chain joins TRBV5-1 to TRBJ2-1; D not certain. The CDR3 totals 12 residues. The V end was cut by 2 bases, the J end by 6 bases, with 6 bases between. Germline V gene data show CDR1 as SGHRS and CDR2 as YFSETQ. The CDR3 spells CASSFGFNEQFF. CDR3 bases: TGCGCCAGCAGCTTCGGTTTCAATGAGCAGTTCTTC.

The gene calls are TRBV7-3 and TRBJ2-3, with 7 positions matching TRBD1. Germline V gene sequence: CDR1 SGHTA, CDR2 FQGTGA. Unmatched junction bases numbered 10, after V lost 5 bases and J lost 5 bases. This CDR3 comprises 15 residues. The CDR3 DNA follows: TGTGCCAGCAGCCCGAGACAGGGCAGGGGAGATACGCAGTATTTT. This translates into CASSPRQGRGDTQYF.

This clone has a single count. The chain employs TRBV29-1 and TRBJ1-2, with D unresolved. This CDR3 is built from 13 residues. Per the germline V gene, CDR1 is SQVTM and CDR2 is ANQGSEA. V was pared by 5 bases and J by 4 bases, with 14 bases between. In DNA form, the CDR3 reads TGCAGCGTTAGAGTCCGCAACTCCTATGGCTACACCTTC. Its protein is CSVRVRNSYGYTF.